What follows are 15 T cell receptor beta chains derived from one specimen sequenced in a study of T cell responses to AZD1222 COVID-19 vaccine. Some clones are missing from TCRdb's copy, which holds only in-frame ones; the method was immunoSEQ multiplex PCR. The sample has 80,000 to 100,000 clones; 80% to 90% are singletons. Sample: peripheral blood, taken 28 days after the second AZD1222 dose. The receptors here all came from an adult who received the AZD1222 COVID-19 vaccine.

The V and J genes are TRBV6-1 and TRBJ2-3; tentatively, D is TRBD1 or TRBD2 (5 bases each). The V and J ends lost 3 bases and 2 bases respectively, with 12 bases between them. The CDR3 consists of 15 residues. From germline, CDR1 is MNHNS and CDR2 SASEGT. CDR3 in DNA: TGTGCCAGCAGTGAGGTGGGACGGCTCACAGATACGCAGTATTTT. It codes for CASSEVGRLTDTQYF.

The chain has TRBV28 and TRBJ1-6, with a weak D call TRBD1 (6 bases). The CDR3 runs to 19 residues. Germline assignment: CDR1 MDHEN and CDR2 SYDVKM. V lost 3 bases and J 1 base, leaving 19 bases between the germline ends. The CDR3 spells CASSFAGGGPRSYNSPLHF. In DNA form, the CDR3 reads TGTGCCAGCAGTTTCGCCGGGGGGGGCCCTAGATCCTATAATTCACCCCTCCACTTT.

V usage is TRBV6-6 and J usage is TRBJ1-6; TRBD1 aligns across 8 bases. Per germline, CDR1 MNHNY and CDR2 SVGAGI (reference sequence). V lost 0 bases, J lost 11 bases, and 9 bases stayed unmatched. CDR3 size: 16 residues. CDR3 sequence (DNA): TGTGCCAGCAGTTACTCGCCAGGACAGGGTTATCCACCCCTCCACTTT. It yields the protein CASSYSPGQGYPPLHF.

CDR3 loop: CASSYRGSDSPLHF. In DNA form, the CDR3 reads TGTGCCAGCAGTTACCGGGGCTCCGACTCACCCCTCCACTTT. The chain couples TRBV6-2 or TRBV6-3 to TRBJ1-6, with D possibly matching TRBD1 (5 bases). V shed 2 bases and J shed 10 bases, with 12 bases lying between them. This CDR3 is 14 amino acids long. Germline V gene lookup returns CDR1 MNHEY and CDR2 SVGEGT.

The chain links TRBV27 to TRBJ1-1, with a tentative D call TRBD1 (5 bases). Looked up from germline, CDR1 is MNHEY and CDR2 is SMNVEV (reference sequence). V lost 2 bases to trimming and J lost 0 bases, with 19 bases between them. This CDR3 has 18 amino acids. The CDR3 protein is CASSLVSRLGEVNTEAFF. The DNA for the CDR3 is TGTGCCAGCAGTTTAGTATCCCGTTTGGGGGAGGTGAACACTGAAGCTTTCTTT.

V and J are TRBV12-1 and TRBJ2-7; TRBD2 reflects the table's D call only, with no check against the DNA. TRBV12-1 is marked as a pseudogene. The CDR3 contains 14 residues. The CDR3 loop reads CASSPTGLVLEQYF. CDR3 in DNA: TGTGCCAGCAGCCCTACGGGACTAGTTCTCGAGCAGTACTTC.

In this sample, this clone turned up a few times. V usage is TRBV30 and J usage is TRBJ1-1; D gene unclear. The germline V gene encodes CDR1 GTSNPN and CDR2 SVGIG (reference sequence). CDR3 size: 14 residues. Trimming pared 5 bases from V and 2 bases from J, leaving 15 bases between. CDR3 sequence: CAWGEGRVNTEAFF. CDR3 coding DNA: TGTGCCTGGGGCGAGGGTAGGGTCAACACTGAAGCTTTCTTT.

The chain carries TRBV7-9 and TRBJ2-1; D is undetermined. The germline CDR1 and CDR2 sequences are SEHNR and FQNEAQ (reference sequence). This CDR3 comprises 14 residues. Trimming shortened V by 5 bases and J by 4 bases, and 12 bases separated the two germline ends. CDR3 bases: TGTGCCAGCAGCGTTCTCGGGCGATACAATGAGCAGTTCTTC. Residues: CASSVLGRYNEQFF.

The rearrangement uses TRBV18 and TRBJ1-5; D is unclear. The CDR3 spans 13 residues. The V and J ends lost 4 bases and 5 bases respectively, with 9 bases between them. Germline V gene data show CDR1 as KGHSH and CDR2 as LQKENI. The CDR3 region is CASSRSEDQPQHF. The CDR3 region has the DNA TGTGCCAGCTCACGGTCAGAAGATCAGCCCCAGCATTTT. The full variable domain, its missing parts supplied by reference TRBV18 and TRBJ1-5, is NAGVMQNPRHLVRRRGQEARLRCSPMKGHSHVYWYRQLPEEGLKFMVYLQKENIIDESGMPKERFSAEFPKEGPSILRIQQVVRGDSAAYFCASSRSEDQPQHFGDGTRLSIL.

The chain has TRBV7-2 and TRBJ2-7, with D perhaps TRBD1 (6 bases). Per germline, CDR1 SGHTA and CDR2 FQGNSA. V was pared by 5 bases and J by 2 bases, with 16 bases between. The CDR3 loop spans 15 amino acids. The CDR3 is CASSLTLQGAYEQYF. CDR3 nucleotide sequence: TGTGCCAGCAGCCTGACATTACAGGGAGCCTACGAGCAGTACTTC.

The chain employs TRBV3-1 (or the pseudogene TRBV3-2) and TRBJ1-2; the D gene is possibly TRBD1 (6 bases). The germline CDR1 and CDR2 sequences are LGHDT and YNNKEL (reference sequence). The CDR3 is 13 residues long. Trimming removed 4 bases at V and 8 bases at J, with 14 bases between. CDR3 sequence (DNA): TGTGCCAGCAGCCCCGGGACAATTCACGGCTACACCTTC. Protein product: CASSPGTIHGYTF.

The chain is built from TRBV4-1 and TRBJ2-7; 8 nucleotides line up with TRBD1. V lost 3 bases and J lost 7; bases outside the gene matches: 17. Germline V gene data show CDR1 as MGHRA and CDR2 as YSYEKL. CDR3 length equals 17 residues. CDR3 region: CASSHLSGGPSTGEQYF. CDR3 bases: TGCGCCAGCAGCCACTTGTCAGGGGGCCCCTCAACGGGTGAGCAGTACTTC.

V usage is TRBV9 and J usage is TRBJ2-7; TRBD1 is a possible D gene (6 bases). CDR1 SGDLS and CDR2 YYNGEE come from the germline V gene. V was shortened by 1 base and J by 5 bases, with 16 bases between the two germline ends. This CDR3 has 15 residues. Here the CDR3 DNA reads TGTGCCAGCAGCGTAACCGGGACAAGGCTCGACGAGCAGTACTTC. As protein: CASSVTGTRLDEQYF.

The chain joins TRBV2 to TRBJ1-6; tentative D call: TRBD1 (5 bases). Per the germline V gene, CDR1 is SNHLY and CDR2 is FYNNEI. Trimming removed 8 bases at V and 6 bases at J, with 17 bases between. The CDR3 spans 15 residues. For the CDR3, the DNA is TGTGCCAGCGAGTTGGCAGGGTCGTTTAATTCACCCCTCCACTTT. It codes for CASELAGSFNSPLHF.

The J gene is TRBJ1-1, the V gene TRBV7-9; unclear D gene. With 4 bases removed from V and 6 bases from J, the gap between germline ends came to 12 bases. Germline CDR1 and CDR2: SEHNR and FQNEAQ (reference sequence). CDR3 length: 13 residues. For the CDR3, the DNA is TGTGCCAGCAGCTCGACACGGAGTCCTGAAGCTTTCTTT. Encoded protein: CASSSTRSPEAFF.